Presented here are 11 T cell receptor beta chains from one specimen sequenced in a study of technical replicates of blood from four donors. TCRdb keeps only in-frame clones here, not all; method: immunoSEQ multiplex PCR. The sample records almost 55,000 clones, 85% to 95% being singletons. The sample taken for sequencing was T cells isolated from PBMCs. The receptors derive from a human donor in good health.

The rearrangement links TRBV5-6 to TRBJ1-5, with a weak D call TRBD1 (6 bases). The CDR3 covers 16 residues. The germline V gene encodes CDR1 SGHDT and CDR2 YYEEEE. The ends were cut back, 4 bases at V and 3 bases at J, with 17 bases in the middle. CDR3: CASSLTSDSPNQPQHF. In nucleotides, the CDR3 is TGTGCCAGCAGCCTCACATCGGACAGTCCCAATCAGCCCCAGCATTTT.

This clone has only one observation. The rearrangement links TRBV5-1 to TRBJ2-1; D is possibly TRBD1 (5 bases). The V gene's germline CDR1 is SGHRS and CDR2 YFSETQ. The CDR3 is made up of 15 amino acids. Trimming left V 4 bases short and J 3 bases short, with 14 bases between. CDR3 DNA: TGCGCCAGCAGCGAAACCAGGGCGATCTACAATGAGCAGTTCTTC. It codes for CASSETRAIYNEQFF.

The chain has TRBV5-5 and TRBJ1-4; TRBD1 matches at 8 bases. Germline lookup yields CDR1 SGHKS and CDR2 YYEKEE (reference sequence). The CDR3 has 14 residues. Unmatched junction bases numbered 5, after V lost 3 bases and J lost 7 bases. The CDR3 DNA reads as TGTGCCAGCAGCTCGCAGGGGGCCGGTGAAAAACTGTTTTTT. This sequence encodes CASSSQGAGEKLFF.

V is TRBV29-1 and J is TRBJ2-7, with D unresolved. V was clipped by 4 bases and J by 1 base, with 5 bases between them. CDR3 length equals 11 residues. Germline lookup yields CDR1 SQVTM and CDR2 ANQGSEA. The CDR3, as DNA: TGCAGCGTTGGCAGGTCCTACGAGCAGTACTTC. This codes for CSVGRSYEQYF.

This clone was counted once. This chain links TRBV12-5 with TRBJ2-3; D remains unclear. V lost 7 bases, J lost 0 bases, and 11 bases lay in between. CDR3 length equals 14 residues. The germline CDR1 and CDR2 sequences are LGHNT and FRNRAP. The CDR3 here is CASAPETSTDTQYF. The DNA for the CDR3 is TGTGCTAGTGCCCCGGAGACTAGCACAGATACGCAGTATTTT.

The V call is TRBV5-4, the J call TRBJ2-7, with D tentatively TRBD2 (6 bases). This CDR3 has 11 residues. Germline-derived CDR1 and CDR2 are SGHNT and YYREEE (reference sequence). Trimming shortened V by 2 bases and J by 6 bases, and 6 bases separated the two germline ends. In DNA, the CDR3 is TGTGCCAGCAGCTTTAGCGGCGAGCAGTACTTC. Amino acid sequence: CASSFSGEQYF.

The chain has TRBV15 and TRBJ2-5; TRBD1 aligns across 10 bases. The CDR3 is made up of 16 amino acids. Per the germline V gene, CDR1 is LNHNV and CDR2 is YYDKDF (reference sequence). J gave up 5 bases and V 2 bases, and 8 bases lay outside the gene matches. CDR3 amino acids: CATSRRQGAGGETQYF. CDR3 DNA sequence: TGTGCCACCAGCAGAAGACAGGGGGCGGGAGGTGAGACCCAGTACTTC.

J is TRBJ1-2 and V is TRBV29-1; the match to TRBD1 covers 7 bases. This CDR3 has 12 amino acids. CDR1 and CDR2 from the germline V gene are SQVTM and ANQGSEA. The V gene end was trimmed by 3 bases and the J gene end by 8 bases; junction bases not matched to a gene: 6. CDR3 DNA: TGCAGCGTTGAGTACAGGGGCGAGGGCTACACCTTC. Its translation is CSVEYRGEGYTF.

This chain's CDR3 is CASSSPTGARTDTQYF. The DNA for the CDR3 is TGTGCCAGCAGTTCCCCGACAGGGGCTCGTACAGATACGCAGTATTTT. The rearrangement joins TRBV28 to TRBJ2-3; 8 bases line up with TRBD1. With V trimmed by 4 bases and J by 3 bases, 9 bases remained unmatched. Germline V CDR1 and CDR2: MDHEN, SYDVKM. This CDR3 comprises 16 residues.

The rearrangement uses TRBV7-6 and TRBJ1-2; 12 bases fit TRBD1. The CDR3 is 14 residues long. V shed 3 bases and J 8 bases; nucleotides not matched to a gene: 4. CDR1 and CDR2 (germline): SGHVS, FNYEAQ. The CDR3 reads CASSFGTGGGGYTF. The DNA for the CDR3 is TGTGCCAGCAGCTTCGGGACAGGGGGCGGCGGCTACACCTTC.

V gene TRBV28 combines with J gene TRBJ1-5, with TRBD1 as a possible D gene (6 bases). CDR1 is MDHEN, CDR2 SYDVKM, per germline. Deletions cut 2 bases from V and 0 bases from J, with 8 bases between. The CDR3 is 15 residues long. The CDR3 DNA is TGTGCCAGCAGTTTAAGGGGGGGTAGCAATCAGCCCCAGCATTTT. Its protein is CASSLRGGSNQPQHF.